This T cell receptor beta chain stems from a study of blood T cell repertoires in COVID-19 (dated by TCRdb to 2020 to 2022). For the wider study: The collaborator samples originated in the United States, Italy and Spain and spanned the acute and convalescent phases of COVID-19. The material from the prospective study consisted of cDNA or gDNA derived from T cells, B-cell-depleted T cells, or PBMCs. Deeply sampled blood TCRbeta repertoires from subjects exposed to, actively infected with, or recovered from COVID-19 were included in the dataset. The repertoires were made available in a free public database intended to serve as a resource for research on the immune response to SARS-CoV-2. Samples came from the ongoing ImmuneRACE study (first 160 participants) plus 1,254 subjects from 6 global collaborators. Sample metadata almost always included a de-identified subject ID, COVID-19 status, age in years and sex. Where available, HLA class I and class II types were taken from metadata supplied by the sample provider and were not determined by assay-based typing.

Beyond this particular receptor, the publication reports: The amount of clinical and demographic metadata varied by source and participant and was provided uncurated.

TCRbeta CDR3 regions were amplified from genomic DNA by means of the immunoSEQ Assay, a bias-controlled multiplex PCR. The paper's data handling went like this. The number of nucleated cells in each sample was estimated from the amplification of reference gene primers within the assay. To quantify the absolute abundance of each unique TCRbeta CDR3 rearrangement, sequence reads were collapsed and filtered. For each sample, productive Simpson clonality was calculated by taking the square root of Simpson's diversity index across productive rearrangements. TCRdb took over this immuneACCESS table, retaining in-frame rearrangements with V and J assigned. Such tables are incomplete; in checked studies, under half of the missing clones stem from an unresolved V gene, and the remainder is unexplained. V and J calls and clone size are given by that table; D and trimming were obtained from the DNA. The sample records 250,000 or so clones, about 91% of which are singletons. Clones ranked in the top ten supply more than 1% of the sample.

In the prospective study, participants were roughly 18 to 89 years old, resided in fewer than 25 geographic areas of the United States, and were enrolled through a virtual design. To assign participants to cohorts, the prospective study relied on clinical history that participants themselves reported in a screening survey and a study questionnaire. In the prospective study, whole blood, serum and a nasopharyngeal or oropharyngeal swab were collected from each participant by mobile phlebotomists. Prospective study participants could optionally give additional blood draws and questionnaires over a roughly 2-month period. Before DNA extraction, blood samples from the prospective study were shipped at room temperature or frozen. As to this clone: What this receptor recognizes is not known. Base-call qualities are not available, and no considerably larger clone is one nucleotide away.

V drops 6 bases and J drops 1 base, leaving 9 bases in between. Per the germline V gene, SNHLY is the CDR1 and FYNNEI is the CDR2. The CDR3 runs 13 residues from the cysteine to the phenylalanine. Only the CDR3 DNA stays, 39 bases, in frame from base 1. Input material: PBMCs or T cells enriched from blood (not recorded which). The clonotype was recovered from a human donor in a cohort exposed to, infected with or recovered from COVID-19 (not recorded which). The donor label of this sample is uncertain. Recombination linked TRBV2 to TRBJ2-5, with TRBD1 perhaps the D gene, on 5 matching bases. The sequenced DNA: TGTGCCAGCAGGGGGCGCCTCCAAGAGACCCAGTACTTC. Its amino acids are CASRGRLQETQYF.